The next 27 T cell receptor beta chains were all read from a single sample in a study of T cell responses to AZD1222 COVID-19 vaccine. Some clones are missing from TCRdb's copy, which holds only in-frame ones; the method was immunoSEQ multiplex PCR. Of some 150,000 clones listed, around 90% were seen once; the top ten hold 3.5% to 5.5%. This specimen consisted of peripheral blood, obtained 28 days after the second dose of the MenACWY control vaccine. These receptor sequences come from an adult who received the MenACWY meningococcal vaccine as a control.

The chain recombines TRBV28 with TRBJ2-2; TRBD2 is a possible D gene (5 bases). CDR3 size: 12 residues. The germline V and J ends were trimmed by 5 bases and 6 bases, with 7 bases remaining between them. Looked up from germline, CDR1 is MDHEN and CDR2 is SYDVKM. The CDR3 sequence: CASSEGSGELFF. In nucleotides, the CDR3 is TGTGCCAGCAGTGAGGGATCCGGGGAGCTGTTTTTT.

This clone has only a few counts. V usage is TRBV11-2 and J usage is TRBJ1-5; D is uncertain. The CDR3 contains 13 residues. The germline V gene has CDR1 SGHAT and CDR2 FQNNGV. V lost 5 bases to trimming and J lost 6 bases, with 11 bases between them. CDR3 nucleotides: TGTGCCAGCAGCAGTGAGGGTGTTCAGCCCCAGCATTTT. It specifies CASSSEGVQPQHF. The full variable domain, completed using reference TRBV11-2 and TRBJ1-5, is EAGVAQSPRYKIIEKRQSVAFWCNPISGHATLYWYQQILGQGPKLLIQFQNNGVVDDSQLPKDRFSAERLKGVDSTLKIQPAKLEDSAVYLCASSSEGVQPQHFGDGTRLSIL.

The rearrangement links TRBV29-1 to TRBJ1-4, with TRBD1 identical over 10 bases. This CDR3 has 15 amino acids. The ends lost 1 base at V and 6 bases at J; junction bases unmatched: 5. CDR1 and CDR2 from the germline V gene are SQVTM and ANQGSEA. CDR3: CSVEVSGTGDEKLFF. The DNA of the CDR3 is TGCAGCGTTGAAGTATCCGGGACAGGGGATGAAAAACTGTTTTTT.

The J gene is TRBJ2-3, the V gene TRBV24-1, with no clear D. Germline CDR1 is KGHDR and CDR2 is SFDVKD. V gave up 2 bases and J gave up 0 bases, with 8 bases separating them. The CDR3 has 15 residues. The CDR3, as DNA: TGTGCCACCAGTGATTCCCCGAGTAGCACAGATACGCAGTATTTT. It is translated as CATSDSPSSTDTQYF.

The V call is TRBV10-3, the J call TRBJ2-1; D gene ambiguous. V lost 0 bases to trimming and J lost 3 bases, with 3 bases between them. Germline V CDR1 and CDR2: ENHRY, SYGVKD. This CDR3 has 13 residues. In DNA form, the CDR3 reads TGTGCCATCAGTGAGTCCTACTACAATGAGCAGTTCTTC. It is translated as CAISESYYNEQFF.

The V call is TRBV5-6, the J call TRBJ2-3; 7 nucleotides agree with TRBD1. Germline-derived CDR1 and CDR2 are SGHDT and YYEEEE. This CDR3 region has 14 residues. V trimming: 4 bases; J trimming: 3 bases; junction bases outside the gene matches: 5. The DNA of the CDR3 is TGTGCCAGCAGCCTTAACAGGGGAACAGATACGCAGTATTTT. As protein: CASSLNRGTDTQYF. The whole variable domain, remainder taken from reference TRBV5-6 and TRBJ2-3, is DAGVTQSPTHLIKTRGQQVTLRCSPKSGHDTVSWYQQALGQGPQFIFQYYEEEERQRGNFPDRFSGHQFPNYSSELNVNALLLGDSALYLCASSLNRGTDTQYFGPGTRLTVL.

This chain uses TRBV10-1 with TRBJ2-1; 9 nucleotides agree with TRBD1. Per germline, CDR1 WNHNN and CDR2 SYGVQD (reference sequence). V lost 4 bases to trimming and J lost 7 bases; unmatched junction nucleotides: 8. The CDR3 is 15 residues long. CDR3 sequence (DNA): TGCGCCAGCAGTGGACCGGGACAGGGTAAAAATGAGCAGTTCTTC. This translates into CASSGPGQGKNEQFF.

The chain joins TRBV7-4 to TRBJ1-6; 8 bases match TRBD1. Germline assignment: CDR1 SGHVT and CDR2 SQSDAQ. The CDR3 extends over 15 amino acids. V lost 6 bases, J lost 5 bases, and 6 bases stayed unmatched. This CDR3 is CASRRQTGDNSPLHF. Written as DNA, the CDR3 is TGTGCCAGCAGGCGGCAGACAGGGGATAATTCACCCCTCCACTTT.

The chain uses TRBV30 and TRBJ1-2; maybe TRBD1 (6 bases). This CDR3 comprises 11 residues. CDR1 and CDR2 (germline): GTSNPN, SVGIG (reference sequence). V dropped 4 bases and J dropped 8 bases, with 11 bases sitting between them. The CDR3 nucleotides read TGTGCCTGGACGGGGGGCAGGGGCTACACCTTC. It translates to CAWTGGRGYTF.

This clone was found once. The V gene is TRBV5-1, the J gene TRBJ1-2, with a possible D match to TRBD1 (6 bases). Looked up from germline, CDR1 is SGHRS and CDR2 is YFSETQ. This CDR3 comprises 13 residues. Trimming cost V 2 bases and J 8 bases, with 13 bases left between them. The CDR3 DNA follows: TGCGCCAGCAGCTTTTTGACAGGTAGAGGCTACACCTTC. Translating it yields CASSFLTGRGYTF.

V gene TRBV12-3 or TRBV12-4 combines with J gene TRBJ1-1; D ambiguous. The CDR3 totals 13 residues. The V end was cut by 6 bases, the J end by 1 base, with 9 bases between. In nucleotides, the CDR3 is TGTGCCAGCAGCCCCCCCAGGAACACTGAAGCTTTCTTT. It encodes CASSPPRNTEAFF.

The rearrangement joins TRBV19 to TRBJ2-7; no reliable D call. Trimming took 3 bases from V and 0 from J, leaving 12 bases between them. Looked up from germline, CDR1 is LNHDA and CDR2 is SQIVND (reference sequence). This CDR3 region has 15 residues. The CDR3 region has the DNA TGTGCCAGTAGTATCGGACGGCTTAGCTCCTACGAGCAGTACTTC. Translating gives CASSIGRLSSYEQYF.

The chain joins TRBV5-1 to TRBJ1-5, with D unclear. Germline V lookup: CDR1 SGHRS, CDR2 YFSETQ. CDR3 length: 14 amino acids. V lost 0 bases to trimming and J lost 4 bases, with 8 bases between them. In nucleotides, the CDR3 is TGCGCCAGCAGCTTGGGCCCGGTAAATCAGCCCCAGCATTTT. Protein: CASSLGPVNQPQHF.

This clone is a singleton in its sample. The CDR3 protein is CASSVNMNTEAFF. CDR3 sequence (DNA): TGTGCCAGCAGCGTAAACATGAACACTGAAGCTTTCTTT. The rearrangement uses TRBV9 and TRBJ1-1, with D unresolved. The CDR3 spans 13 residues. Trimming cost V 1 base and J 0 bases, with 4 bases left between them. The V gene's germline CDR1 is SGDLS and CDR2 YYNGEE.

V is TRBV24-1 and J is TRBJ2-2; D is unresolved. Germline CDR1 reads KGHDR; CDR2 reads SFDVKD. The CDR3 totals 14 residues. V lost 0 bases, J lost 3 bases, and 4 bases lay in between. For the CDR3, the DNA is TGTGCCACCAGTGATTTGCCGCACACCGGGGAGCTGTTTTTT. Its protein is CATSDLPHTGELFF.

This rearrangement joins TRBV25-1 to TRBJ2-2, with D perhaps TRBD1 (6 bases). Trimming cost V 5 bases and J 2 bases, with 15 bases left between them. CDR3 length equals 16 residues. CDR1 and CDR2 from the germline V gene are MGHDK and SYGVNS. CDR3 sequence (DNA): TGTGCCAGCAGTCCCGACAGGACAGCAAACACCGGGGAGCTGTTTTTT. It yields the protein CASSPDRTANTGELFF.

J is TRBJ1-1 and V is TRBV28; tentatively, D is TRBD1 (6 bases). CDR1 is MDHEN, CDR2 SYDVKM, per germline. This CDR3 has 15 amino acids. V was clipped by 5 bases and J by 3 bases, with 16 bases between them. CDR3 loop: CASSRTGLVDTEAFF. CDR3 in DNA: TGTGCCAGCAGTCGTACAGGGTTGGTGGACACTGAAGCTTTCTTT. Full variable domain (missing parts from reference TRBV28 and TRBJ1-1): DVKVTQSSRYLVKRTGEKVFLECVQDMDHENMFWYRQDPGLGLRLIYFSYDVKMKEKGDIPEGYSVSREKKERFSLILESASTNQTSMYLCASSRTGLVDTEAFFGQGTRLTVV.

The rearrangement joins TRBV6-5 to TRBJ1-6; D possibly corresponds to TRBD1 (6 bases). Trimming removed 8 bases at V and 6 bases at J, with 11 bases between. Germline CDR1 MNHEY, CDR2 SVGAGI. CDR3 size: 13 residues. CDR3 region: CASWTASNSPLHF. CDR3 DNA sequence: TGTGCCAGCTGGACAGCTTCTAATTCACCCCTCCACTTT.

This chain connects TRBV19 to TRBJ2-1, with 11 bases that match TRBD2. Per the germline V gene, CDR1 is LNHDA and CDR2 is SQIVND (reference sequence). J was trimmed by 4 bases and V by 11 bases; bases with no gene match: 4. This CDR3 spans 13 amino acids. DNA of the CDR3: TGTGCCTCTAGACTAGCGGGGTACAATGAGCAGTTCTTC. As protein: CASRLAGYNEQFF.

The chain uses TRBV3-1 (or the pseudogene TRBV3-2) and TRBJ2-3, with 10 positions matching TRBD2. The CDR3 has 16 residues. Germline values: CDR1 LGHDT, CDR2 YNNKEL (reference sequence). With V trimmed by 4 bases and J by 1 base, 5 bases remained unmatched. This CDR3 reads CASSLRTSGRTDTQYF. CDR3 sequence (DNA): TGTGCCAGCAGCCTCCGGACTAGCGGACGCACAGATACGCAGTATTTT.

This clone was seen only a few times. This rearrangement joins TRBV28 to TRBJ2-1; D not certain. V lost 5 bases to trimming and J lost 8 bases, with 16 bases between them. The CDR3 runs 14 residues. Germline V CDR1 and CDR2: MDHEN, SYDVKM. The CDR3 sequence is CASSASGIQHEQFF. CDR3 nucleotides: TGTGCCAGCAGTGCGTCAGGTATTCAGCATGAGCAGTTCTTC.

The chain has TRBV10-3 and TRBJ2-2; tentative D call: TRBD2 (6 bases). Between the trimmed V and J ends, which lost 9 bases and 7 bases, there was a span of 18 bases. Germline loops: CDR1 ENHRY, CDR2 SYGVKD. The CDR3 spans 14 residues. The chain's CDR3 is CAIGGYGSGGELFF. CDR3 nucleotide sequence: TGTGCCATTGGAGGCTACGGGAGCGGCGGGGAGCTGTTTTTT.

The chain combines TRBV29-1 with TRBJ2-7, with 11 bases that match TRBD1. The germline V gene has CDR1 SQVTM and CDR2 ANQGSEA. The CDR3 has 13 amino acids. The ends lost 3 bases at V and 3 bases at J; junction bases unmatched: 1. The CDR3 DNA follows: TGCAGCGTTGAGGGGACAGGGGGCTACGAGCAGTACTTC. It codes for CSVEGTGGYEQYF.

Here the CDR3 DNA reads TGTGCCAGCAGGCCACCTAACTATGGCTACACCTTC. Translated, it gives CASRPPNYGYTF. The chain employs TRBV28 and TRBJ1-2, with D unresolved. CDR3 length: 12 residues. CDR1 is MDHEN, CDR2 SYDVKM, per germline. V gave up 6 bases and J gave up 0 bases, with 5 bases separating them.

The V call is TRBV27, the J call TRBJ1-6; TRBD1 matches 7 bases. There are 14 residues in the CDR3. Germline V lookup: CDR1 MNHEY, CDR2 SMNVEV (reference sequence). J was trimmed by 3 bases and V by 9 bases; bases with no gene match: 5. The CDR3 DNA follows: TGTGCCAGTCGTCAGGGGGTCTATAATTCACCCCTCCACTTT. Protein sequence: CASRQGVYNSPLHF.

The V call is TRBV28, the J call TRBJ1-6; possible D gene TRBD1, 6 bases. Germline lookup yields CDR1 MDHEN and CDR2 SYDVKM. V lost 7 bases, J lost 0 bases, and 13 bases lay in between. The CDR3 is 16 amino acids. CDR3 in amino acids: CASKAGEASYNSPLHF. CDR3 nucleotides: TGTGCCAGCAAAGCAGGGGAAGCCTCCTATAATTCACCCCTCCACTTT.

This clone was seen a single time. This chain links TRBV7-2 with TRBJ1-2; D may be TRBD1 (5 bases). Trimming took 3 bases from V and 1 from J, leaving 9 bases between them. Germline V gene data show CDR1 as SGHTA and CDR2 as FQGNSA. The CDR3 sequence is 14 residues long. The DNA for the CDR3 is TGTGCCAGCAGCTTTTCCAGGGTTAACTATGGCTACACCTTC. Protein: CASSFSRVNYGYTF.